What follows are 14 T cell receptor beta chains derived from one specimen sequenced in a study of cytomegalovirus exposure and HLA in healthy donors. The PCR contained 60 Vbeta and 13 Jbeta primers. Libraries were prepared by immunoSEQ multiplex PCR; TCRdb keeps only in-frame clonotypes and omits some of them. The data show about 78,000 clones, with around 60% seen just once and 5% to 6% held by the top ten. What was sequenced was PBMCs. These receptors were collected from a man in his thirties or forties in good health and CMV-seropositive.

This chain connects TRBV2 to TRBJ1-3, with a possible D match to TRBD1 (6 bases). Germline-derived CDR1 and CDR2 are SNHLY and FYNNEI. The CDR3 loop spans 13 amino acids. Trimming stripped 6 bases from V and 4 bases from J, with 10 bases between. CDR3 loop: CASSGDIGNTIYF. CDR3 coding DNA: TGTGCCAGCAGCGGGGACATCGGAAACACCATATATTTT. The full variable domain, in which reference TRBV2 and TRBJ1-3 provide the parts outside the CDR3, is EPEVTQTPSHQVTQMGQEVILRCVPISNHLYFYWYRQILGQKVEFLVSFYNNEISEKSEIFDDQFSVERPDGSNFTLKIRSTKLEDSAMYFCASSGDIGNTIYFGEGSWLTVV.

V and J are TRBV28 and TRBJ1-5; D possibly corresponds to TRBD1 (6 bases). From germline, CDR1 is MDHEN and CDR2 SYDVKM. Trimming took 1 base from V and 5 from J, leaving 9 bases between them. There are 14 residues in the CDR3. The CDR3 spells CASSLLSGDQPQHF. The CDR3 region has the DNA TGTGCCAGCAGTTTATTGTCAGGGGATCAGCCCCAGCATTTT.

V and J are TRBV9 and TRBJ2-3, with D perhaps TRBD2 (5 bases). CDR1 and CDR2 (germline): SGDLS, YYNGEE. This CDR3 comprises 16 residues. Trimming removed 0 bases from V and 2 bases from J, with 13 bases in between. Here the CDR3 DNA reads TGTGCCAGCAGCGTAGGGGTGACCGACTACACAGATACGCAGTATTTT. The encoded protein is CASSVGVTDYTDTQYF.

The chain joins TRBV7-9 to TRBJ1-2; 8 positions agree with TRBD1. The CDR3 extends over 13 amino acids. The V segment lost 2 bases and the J segment 6 bases; nucleotides outside the gene matches: 2. Germline CDR1 and CDR2: SEHNR and FQNEAQ (reference sequence). Here the CDR3 reads CASSLTRGHGYTF. The CDR3 nucleotides are TGTGCCAGCAGCTTAACCAGGGGGCATGGCTACACCTTC.

The rearrangement uses TRBV7-9 and TRBJ2-7; 9 bases are shared with TRBD2. CDR1 is SEHNR, CDR2 FQNEAQ, per germline (reference sequence). J lost 3 bases, V lost 2 bases, and 2 bases had no gene match. This CDR3 has 14 residues. For the CDR3, the DNA is TGTGCCAGCAGCTTACTAGCGGGGCGCTACGAGCAGTACTTC. Translated, it gives CASSLLAGRYEQYF.

The V gene is TRBV5-4, the J gene TRBJ1-2, with TRBD1 as a possible D gene (5 bases). Germline CDR1 reads SGHNT; CDR2 reads YYREEE (reference sequence). This CDR3 has 17 residues. Trimming cost V 0 bases and J 8 bases, with 23 bases left between them. CDR3 protein: CASSLGSGTATRGGYTF. CDR3 coding DNA: TGTGCCAGCAGCTTGGGCTCCGGGACCGCCACGCGGGGGGGCTACACCTTC.

This clone was seen more than once but under ten times. Likely a read error: the CDR3 ends without its conserved phenylalanine or tryptophan. The limits of the CDR3 on the DNA are not certain, so only TCRdb's listed CDR3 is given. This chain links TRBV11-2 with TRBJ1-1; TRBD1 reflects the table's D call only, with no check against the DNA. Termini included, the CDR3 measures 12 amino acids. CDR1 and CDR2 from the germline V gene are SGHAT and FQNNGV. CDR3 protein: CASRRATGHLDS.

The chain combines TRBV6-6 with TRBJ1-5; TRBD1 matches at 7 bases. This CDR3 region has 14 residues. The V gene's germline CDR1 is MNHNY and CDR2 SVGAGI (reference sequence). J lost 6 bases, V lost 0 bases, and 2 bases had no gene match. This chain's CDR3 is CASSYSPGGQPQHF. In DNA form, the CDR3 reads TGTGCCAGCAGTTACTCTCCAGGGGGTCAGCCCCAGCATTTT.

V is TRBV19 and J is TRBJ1-4, with 7 bases matching TRBD1. CDR1 is LNHDA, CDR2 SQIVND, per germline (reference sequence). V lost 7 bases and J lost 3; bases outside the gene matches: 2. This CDR3 is 13 amino acids long. CDR3 loop: CASNDRANEKLFF. The CDR3 coding sequence is TGTGCCAGTAATGACAGGGCTAATGAAAAACTGTTTTTT. Drawing the rest from reference TRBV19 and TRBJ1-4, the complete variable domain is DGGITQSPKYLFRKEGQNVTLSCEQNLNHDAMYWYRQDPGQGLRLIYYSQIVNDFQKGDIAEGYSVSREKKESFPLTVTSAQKNPTAFYLCASNDRANEKLFFGSGTQLSVL.

The chain recombines TRBV5-1 with TRBJ2-7, with a tentative D call TRBD1 (6 bases). The CDR3 is 13 amino acids. V shed 4 bases and J shed 1 base, with 9 bases lying between them. Per the germline V gene, CDR1 is SGHRS and CDR2 is YFSETQ. The CDR3 region has the DNA TGCGCCAGCAGCCCAGGACAGTCCTACGAGCAGTACTTC. It translates to CASSPGQSYEQYF.

A single count supports this clone. The chain employs TRBV9 and TRBJ1-6, with 9 bases identical to TRBD1. The ends lost 4 bases at V and 6 bases at J; junction bases unmatched: 17. Germline lookup yields CDR1 SGDLS and CDR2 YYNGEE. CDR3 length: 19 residues. CDR3 sequence reads: CASSSGLLGTGYGNSPLHF. CDR3 DNA: TGTGCCAGCAGCTCCGGACTTCTTGGGACAGGGTACGGTAATTCACCCCTCCACTTT.

The rearrangement links TRBV27 to TRBJ2-2; a possible D gene is TRBD2 (5 bases). Germline-derived CDR1 and CDR2 are MNHEY and SMNVEV (reference sequence). Trimming took 7 bases from V and 7 from J, leaving 13 bases between them. The CDR3 is made up of 13 amino acids. CDR3 residues: CASTRTGNGELFF. CDR3 DNA: TGTGCCAGCACCAGGACGGGGAACGGGGAGCTGTTTTTT.

The chain joins TRBV7-2 to TRBJ2-5, with TRBD2 as a possible D gene (7 bases). From germline, CDR1 is SGHTA and CDR2 FQGNSA. The ends were cut back, 5 bases at V and 4 bases at J, with 14 bases in the middle. This CDR3 comprises 14 residues. The CDR3 DNA sequence: TGTGCCAGCAGCGTCCCGGGGGGCGGAGAGACCCAGTACTTC. It encodes CASSVPGGGETQYF. Combining the CDR3 with reference TRBV7-2 and TRBJ2-5 gives the whole variable domain GAGVSQSPSNKVTEKGKDVELRCDPISGHTALYWYRQSLGQGLEFLIYFQGNSAPDKSGLPSDRFSAERTGGSVSTLTIQRTQQEDSAVYLCASSVPGGGETQYFGPGTRLLVL.

The rearrangement links TRBV2 to TRBJ2-5; tentative D call: TRBD1 (6 bases). Trimming removed 5 bases at V and 0 bases at J, with 13 bases between. The CDR3 length is 15 residues. Per the germline V gene, CDR1 is SNHLY and CDR2 is FYNNEI. The CDR3 region has the DNA TGTGCCAGCAGTCCACCGGACAGAGACCAAGAGACCCAGTACTTC. Its protein product is CASSPPDRDQETQYF.